These 17 T cell receptor beta chains came from one sample sequenced in a study of blood T cell repertoires in COVID-19. Clones were sequenced by immunoSEQ multiplex PCR, and TCRdb holds only the in-frame ones, with some missing. The data show about 350,000 clones, around nine tenths seen once. Sequencing was performed on peripheral blood. The receptors shown here come from a woman aged 60-70 years with COVID-19, enrolled during active disease.

The gene calls are TRBV29-1 and TRBJ1-5, with D perhaps matching TRBD1 (5 bases). V was trimmed by 4 bases and J by 0 bases, leaving 10 bases between them. The CDR3 has 14 residues. The germline gives CDR1 SQVTM, CDR2 ANQGSEA. Written as DNA, the CDR3 is TGCAGCGTTGCGATTGACAGTAGCAATCAGCCCCAGCATTTT. It encodes CSVAIDSSNQPQHF.

The chain couples TRBV6-6 to TRBJ1-2, with TRBD1 matching over 12 bases. The germline gives CDR1 MNHNY, CDR2 SVGAGI (reference sequence). The ends lost 4 bases at V and 6 bases at J; junction bases unmatched: 3. The length of the CDR3 is 14 residues. CDR3 residues: CASSSGQGADGYTF. For the CDR3, the DNA is TGTGCCAGCAGTTCGGGACAGGGGGCTGATGGCTACACCTTC.

The V gene is TRBV3-1 (or the pseudogene TRBV3-2), the J gene TRBJ1-1; maybe TRBD1 (6 bases). There are 15 residues in the CDR3. V was clipped by 0 bases and J by 4 bases, with 12 bases between them. The germline V gene encodes CDR1 LGHDT and CDR2 YNNKEL (reference sequence). The CDR3 region is CASSQDRVGGTEAFF. The CDR3 DNA reads as TGTGCCAGCAGCCAAGATCGAGTAGGGGGCACTGAAGCTTTCTTT.

For the CDR3, the DNA is TGTGCCAGCAGCCTACCGGGACACGCTCCTAGCCTGGGAGGAAACACCATATATTTT. It specifies CASSLPGHAPSLGGNTIYF. The chain employs TRBV7-9 and TRBJ1-3; D might be TRBD1 (6 bases). Looked up from germline, CDR1 is SEHNR and CDR2 is FQNEAQ (reference sequence). Trimming pared 5 bases from V and 4 bases from J, leaving 27 bases between. The CDR3 runs 19 residues.

V is TRBV19 and J is TRBJ1-2; D remains unclear. Germline values: CDR1 LNHDA, CDR2 SQIVND (reference sequence). The CDR3 has 13 amino acids. Trimming pared 10 bases from V and 5 bases from J, leaving 17 bases between. The CDR3 bases are TGTGCCACCTCGGAGAGGGTTCTTTATGGCTACACCTTC. It translates to CATSERVLYGYTF.

This clone was observed once. The chain links TRBV30 to TRBJ2-1; 8 bases are a match to TRBD1. V lost 2 bases and J lost 6; bases outside the gene matches: 9. The germline CDR1 and CDR2 sequences are GTSNPN and SVGIG (reference sequence). This CDR3 spans 15 amino acids. This CDR3 reads CAWSTRQGRSNEQFF. In DNA form, the CDR3 reads TGTGCCTGGAGTACCCGACAGGGGCGCTCCAATGAGCAGTTCTTC.

The chain is built from TRBV6-1 and TRBJ1-5, with D hard to call. Germline assignment: CDR1 MNHNS and CDR2 SASEGT. The V end was cut by 3 bases, the J end by 1 base, with 7 bases between. CDR3 length: 14 amino acids. The CDR3 DNA sequence: TGTGCCAGCAGTGAGGGCTTGAGCAATCAGCCCCAGCATTTT. This gives the protein CASSEGLSNQPQHF.

The chain employs TRBV19 and TRBJ1-1; D call uncertain. This CDR3 region has 13 residues. Germline loops: CDR1 LNHDA, CDR2 SQIVND (reference sequence). V shed 1 base and J shed 1 base, with 4 bases lying between them. CDR3 DNA sequence: TGTGCCAGTAGTATAGGCAGGAACACTGAAGCTTTCTTT. It specifies CASSIGRNTEAFF. Full variable domain (remainder filled in from reference TRBV19 and TRBJ1-1): DGGITQSPKYLFRKEGQNVTLSCEQNLNHDAMYWYRQDPGQGLRLIYYSQIVNDFQKGDIAEGYSVSREKKESFPLTVTSAQKNPTAFYLCASSIGRNTEAFFGQGTRLTVV.

J is TRBJ1-1 and V is TRBV5-1; D perhaps matches TRBD1 (5 bases). Germline V gene lookup returns CDR1 SGHRS and CDR2 YFSETQ. The CDR3 loop spans 13 amino acids. Trimming left V 6 bases short and J 7 bases short, with 16 bases between. The CDR3 reads CASTYQGGGEAFF. DNA for the CDR3: TGCGCCAGCACGTATCAGGGTGGTGGTGAAGCTTTCTTT.

This chain links TRBV19 with TRBJ1-2; D perhaps matches TRBD1 (5 bases). Germline V gives CDR1 LNHDA, CDR2 SQIVND (reference sequence). The V end lost 5 bases, the J end lost 0 bases, and 16 bases lay between the germline ends. The CDR3 is 16 residues long. CDR3: CASSPPGGASNYGYTF. The CDR3 DNA follows: TGTGCCAGTAGTCCCCCCGGTGGGGCCTCTAACTATGGCTACACCTTC.

The chain links TRBV5-1 to TRBJ2-4; D unclear. Germline CDR1 and CDR2: SGHRS and YFSETQ. Trimming took off 1 base at V and 5 bases at J, with 10 bases between the two ends. This CDR3 is built from 14 residues. The CDR3 is CASSLSLSENIQYF. The CDR3 DNA reads as TGCGCCAGCAGCTTGTCCCTAAGTGAAAACATTCAGTACTTC.

The chain combines TRBV29-1 with TRBJ1-1, with D hard to call. V gave up 3 bases and J gave up 0 bases, with 8 bases separating them. The germline gives CDR1 SQVTM, CDR2 ANQGSEA. The CDR3 runs 13 residues. CDR3 DNA: TGCAGCGTTGACAGGTCAATGAACACTGAAGCTTTCTTT. Translating it yields CSVDRSMNTEAFF.

This clone came up a few times. The chain carries TRBV24-1 and TRBJ1-2; 8 bases line up with TRBD1. CDR3 length: 14 amino acids. V lost 2 bases, J lost 4 bases, and 2 bases stayed unmatched. The germline V gene has CDR1 KGHDR and CDR2 SFDVKD. The CDR3 loop reads CATSDSGTGYGYTF. The CDR3 bases are TGTGCCACCAGTGATTCCGGGACAGGCTATGGCTACACCTTC.

Concerning this clone itself: The same CDR3 can be traced to other DNA sequences in this sample. The V call is TRBV29-1, the J call TRBJ2-7; 12 bases map to TRBD1. V was clipped by 6 bases and J by 7 bases; unmatched bases: 4. Germline CDR1 SQVTM, CDR2 ANQGSEA. This CDR3 has 12 amino acids. CDR3 in amino acids: CSVGQGAREQYF. In DNA form, the CDR3 reads TGCAGCGTGGGACAGGGGGCGCGGGAGCAGTACTTC.

V is TRBV6-5 and J is TRBJ2-2, with a weak D call TRBD1 (5 bases). Between the trimmed V and J ends, which lost 4 bases and 4 bases, there was a span of 13 bases. Germline V gives CDR1 MNHEY, CDR2 SVGAGI. The CDR3 is 15 amino acids. CDR3 amino acids: CASSSNRQSTGELFF. The DNA of the CDR3 is TGTGCCAGCAGTTCGAACAGACAGTCCACCGGGGAGCTGTTTTTT.

This clone was seen just once. The chain employs TRBV20-1 and TRBJ2-5, with 9 bases that match TRBD1. V gave up 4 bases and J gave up 10 bases; unmatched junction bases: 4. Germline loops: CDR1 DFQATT, CDR2 SNEGSKA (reference sequence). CDR3 size: 11 residues. The CDR3 reads CSANRGQVQYF. Written as DNA, the CDR3 is TGCAGTGCTAACAGGGGGCAGGTCCAGTACTTC.

This chain uses TRBV6-5 with TRBJ1-2; D call uncertain. The V end lost 6 bases, the J end lost 4 bases, and 12 bases lay between the germline ends. The CDR3 has 13 amino acids. Per the germline V gene, CDR1 is MNHEY and CDR2 is SVGAGI. The DNA of the CDR3 is TGTGCCAGCAGGGCACAGTTCCTCTATGGCTACACCTTC. Translating it yields CASRAQFLYGYTF.